One sample yielded the 18 T cell receptor beta chains listed below, sequenced in a study of response to subunit inactivated influenza vaccine. TCRdb processed the RT-PCR reads anew with MiXCR; each CDR3 protein has one entry. The data contain more than 700,000 distinct CDR3 sequences, around 20% of them seen just once; the ten biggest clones take up 10% to 13%. This material consisted of PBMCs from blood, taken about 5 days after vaccination. These receptors all come from a man in his fifties who received an inactivated influenza vaccine.

This clonotype was counted a few times. CDR3 in DNA: TGTGCCAGCAGTCCGGGACTAGCGGGAGGGGGTAATGAGCAGTTCTTC. It specifies CASSPGLAGGGNEQFF. V gene TRBV12-3 or TRBV12-4 combines with J gene TRBJ2-1; the match to TRBD2 covers 16 bases. CDR3 length: 16 amino acids. The V gene end was trimmed by 5 bases and the J gene end by 7 bases; junction bases not matched to a gene: 5.

The sample holds a few counts of this clonotype. This sequence joins TRBV19 and TRBJ2-6; TRBD2 aligns across 7 bases. The CDR3 consists of 15 residues. Trimming at V came to 7 bases and at J to 0 bases, leaving 3 bases not matched to a gene. Germline V gene data show CDR1 as LNHDA and CDR2 as SQIVND (reference sequence). DNA of the CDR3: TGTGCCAGTACCCGGGGGGTCTCTGGGGCCAACGTCCTGACTTTC. Translated: CASTRGVSGANVLTF.

This clonotype appeared many times. This rearrangement joins TRBV12-3 or TRBV12-4 to TRBJ2-7; D perhaps matches TRBD2 (5 bases). The ends were cut back, 5 bases at V and 5 bases at J, with 19 bases in the middle. This CDR3 is 15 amino acids long. This CDR3 reads CASSRAAGLRNEQYF. The CDR3 nucleotides are TGTGCCAGCAGTCGCGCCGCCGGACTGAGAAACGAGCAGTACTTC.

The chain joins TRBV20-1 to TRBJ2-1, with D perhaps assigned TRBD1 or TRBD2 (5 bases each). The CDR3 consists of 13 residues. V lost 4 bases and J lost 8, with 15 bases in between. Germline CDR1 reads DFQATT; CDR2 reads SNEGSKA (reference sequence). CDR3 loop: CSANRDPADEQFF. The CDR3 region has the DNA TGCAGTGCTAACCGGGACCCCGCAGATGAGCAGTTCTTC.

V and J are TRBV27 and TRBJ1-1; 8 positions agree with TRBD1. With V trimmed by 5 bases and J by 4 bases, 9 bases remained unmatched. Looked up from germline, CDR1 is MNHEY and CDR2 is SMNVEV (reference sequence). This CDR3 has 15 amino acids. CDR3 nucleotides: TGTGCCAGCAGTCGGGACAGGATCGGTGGCACTGAAGCTTTCTTT. Amino acids: CASSRDRIGGTEAFF.

The V call is TRBV12-3 or TRBV12-4, the J call TRBJ2-5; D remains ambiguous. The CDR3 runs 14 residues. The V and J ends lost 5 bases and 3 bases respectively, with 13 bases between them. In DNA, the CDR3 is TGTGCCAGCAGTCCCGATCCTAGAAAAGAGACCCAGTACTTC. This sequence encodes CASSPDPRKETQYF.

This clonotype was observed a handful of times. The V and J genes are TRBV6-1 and TRBJ2-7; weak D call: TRBD1 (5 bases). Looked up from germline, CDR1 is MNHNS and CDR2 is SASEGT. V lost 5 bases and J 0 bases, leaving 14 bases between the germline ends. The CDR3 is 15 amino acids. As DNA, the CDR3 is TGTGCCAGCAGTCTCACAGGTTCCAGCTCCTACGAGCAGTACTTC. It translates to CASSLTGSSSYEQYF.

On this clonotype: Germline is not matched at one junction end, which may reflect a read error. The chain is built from TRBV7-2 and TRBJ2-7; weak D call: TRBD2 (5 bases). Germline-derived CDR1 and CDR2 are SGHTA and FQGNSA. This CDR3 spans 13 amino acids. In nucleotides, the CDR3 is TGTGCCAGCAGCCTGAGGGAATCCTACGAGAAGTACTTC. Encoded protein: CASSLRESYEKYF. The entire variable domain, with the rest obtained from reference TRBV7-2 and TRBJ2-7, is as follows: GAGVSQSPSNKVTEKGKDVELRCDPISGHTALYWYRQSLGQGLEFLIYFQGNSAPDKSGLPSDRFSAERTGGSVSTLTIQRTQQEDSAVYLCASSLRESYEKYFGPGTRLTVT.

This clonotype was counted a few times. CDR3 nucleotides: TGCGCCAGCAGGACTAGCGGCGACCACGAGCAGTACTTC. Translating it yields CASRTSGDHEQYF. The chain joins TRBV5-1 to TRBJ2-7, with 9 bases that match TRBD2. Germline V gives CDR1 SGHRS, CDR2 YFSETQ. V dropped 5 bases and J dropped 5; count of bases not matched to a gene: 5. This CDR3 has 13 residues.

In its sample, this clonotype was seen many times. The chain employs TRBV7-2 and TRBJ2-1; the D gene is possibly TRBD2 (6 bases). Germline V gives CDR1 SGHTA, CDR2 FQGNSA. Trimming removed 1 base from V and 7 bases from J, with 17 bases in between. The CDR3 sequence is 16 residues long. As DNA, the CDR3 is TGTGCCAGCAGCTTAGATTGGTGGAGGGATAGGAATGAGCAGTTCTTC. Translation: CASSLDWWRDRNEQFF.

The V call is TRBV20-1, the J call TRBJ2-3, with 11 bases fitting TRBD2. V shed 3 bases and J 6 bases; nucleotides not matched to a gene: 17. The V gene's germline CDR1 is DFQATT and CDR2 SNEGSKA (reference sequence). This CDR3 contains 18 residues. The chain's CDR3 is CSARGDGTSGSMLDTQYF. CDR3 nucleotide sequence: TGCAGTGCTAGGGGGGATGGGACTAGCGGCTCCATGCTCGATACGCAGTATTTT.

The rearrangement links TRBV20-1 to TRBJ1-2; no clear D gene. The CDR3 runs to 14 residues. Germline V lookup: CDR1 DFQATT, CDR2 SNEGSKA (reference sequence). With 6 bases removed from V and 2 bases from J, the gap between germline ends came to 16 bases. For the CDR3, the DNA is TGCAGTGCCATAGGCCGGGATACGAACTATGGCTACACCTTC. It yields the protein CSAIGRDTNYGYTF.

The V call is TRBV29-1, the J call TRBJ2-7, with TRBD1 matching 9 bases. The junction had 8 bases not matched to a gene; V was cut back by 0 bases and J by 2 bases. The CDR3 totals 16 residues. Germline V lookup: CDR1 SQVTM, CDR2 ANQGSEA. CDR3 DNA: TGCAGCGTTGAAGACGGAACTGGGACAGGGCCCTACGAGCAGTACTTC. Encoded protein: CSVEDGTGTGPYEQYF.

The V gene is TRBV12-3 or TRBV12-4, the J gene TRBJ1-1; D gene unclear. The V gene lost 11 bases and the J gene lost 3 bases, with 16 bases spanning the gap. The CDR3 runs to 13 residues. CDR3 nucleotide sequence: TGTGCCCTTCAGCTGGGCGCGGACACTGAAGCTTTCTTT. Residues: CALQLGADTEAFF.

This chain joins TRBV4-3 and TRBJ2-7, with TRBD1 matching over 9 bases. CDR3 length equals 17 residues. V shed 2 bases and J 5 bases; nucleotides not matched to a gene: 13. Per the germline V gene, CDR1 is LGHNA and CDR2 is YSLEER. The CDR3 sequence is CASSQYSTGTGKDEQYF. CDR3 bases: TGCGCCAGCAGCCAATACTCTACCGGGACAGGGAAAGACGAGCAGTACTTC.

The V and J genes are TRBV28 and TRBJ2-7, with 8 bases lining up with TRBD1. CDR3 length: 15 residues. Germline CDR1 and CDR2: MDHEN and SYDVKM. The J segment lost 7 bases and the V segment lost 3 bases, leaving 11 bases of the junction unmatched. The CDR3 reads CASSFSWQGAWEQYF. The CDR3 DNA reads as TGTGCCAGCAGTTTCTCTTGGCAGGGGGCCTGGGAGCAGTACTTC.

The rearrangement uses TRBV12-3 or TRBV12-4 and TRBJ2-2, with TRBD2 identical over 12 bases. The CDR3 covers 21 residues. Losses at the gene ends were 0 bases for V and 3 bases for J; bases not matched to a gene: 14. The DNA of the CDR3 is TGTGCCAGCAGTTTAGCGGAATTGGCTAGCGGGAGGGCCAAAGACACCGGGGAGCTGTTTTTT. Translation gives CASSLAELASGRAKDTGELFF.

In this sample, this clonotype turned up a few times. The genes are TRBV15 and TRBJ2-1; TRBD2 matches 7 bases. Germline V lookup: CDR1 LNHNV, CDR2 YYDKDF (reference sequence). V trimming: 4 bases; J trimming: 12 bases; junction bases outside the gene matches: 12. The length of the CDR3 is 14 residues. The CDR3 DNA sequence: TGTGCCACCAGCAAACCATCTGGACTAGTAGGGCAGTTCTTC. As protein: CATSKPSGLVGQFF. The full variable domain, its missing parts supplied by reference TRBV15 and TRBJ2-1, is DAMVIQNPRYQVTQFGKPVTLSCSQTLNHNVMYWYQQKSSQAPKLLFHYYDKDFNNEADTPDNFQSRRPNTSFCFLDIRSPGLGDTAMYLCATSKPSGLVGQFFGPGTRLTVL.